The clone carrying this T cell receptor beta chain has ten or more counts. Its cognate antigen is unknown. The CDR3 extends over 14 amino acids. CDR1 is SGHVS and CDR2 is FQNEAQ in the germline V gene. V lost 1 base and J 2 bases, leaving 7 bases between the germline ends. The data derive from a study of T cells in Graves' hyperthyroidism and ophthalmopathy. The overall study: Any treatment followed the collection of peripheral blood at initial diagnosis. Overall study results and limits: Most thyroid-expanded clonotypes above 0.001 were also found in blood.

RNA transcripts gave rise to amplified TCR beta CDR3 regions. In the first-round RT-PCR of the TCR CDR3, the HTBI primer set was used. One entry per CDR3 protein results from TCRdb running MiXCR on the multiplex PCR reads. The sample shows 500,000 to 650,000 distinct CDR3 sequences, around 20% of them seen only once. The sequence derives from a man in his forties or fifties with Graves' ophthalmopathy. The V call is TRBV7-8, the J call TRBJ2-3; D ambiguous. The sequencing sample was made of blood. CDR3 in DNA: TGTGCCAGCAGCTTAGAATGGTCCACAGATACGCAGTATTTT. Amino acid sequence: CASSLEWSTDTQYF.